This T cell receptor (beta chain) was profiled in a study of Graves' ophthalmopathy and Graves' hyperthyroidism. Study observations and caveats: Using a 13-signature model, the authors split ophthalmopathy from stable hyperthyroidism, with 85% to 90% sensitivity and about 80% specificity. This model predicted ophthalmopathy progression (sensitivity roughly 71%, specificity about 73%).

The hyperthyroidism patients had a new diagnosis of under 2 months' duration and were aged 18 to 65. Exclusion covered patients with other autoimmune diseases or uncontrolled infections (as well as pregnancy or lactation). Amplified material comprised TCR beta CDR3 regions derived from RNA transcripts. The first round was an RT-PCR with HTBI primers, and the second round was a multiplex PCR. MiXCR, run by TCRdb on the multiplex PCR reads, gives a single entry per CDR3 protein. The sample holds 1 million to 1.3 million distinct CDR3 sequences, less than 45% seen once. This clonotype was found many times. The antigen is unknown. The CDR3 consists of 13 residues. Germline-derived CDR1 and CDR2 are SEHNR and FQNEAQ (reference sequence). Trimming took 3 bases from V and 11 from J, leaving 13 bases between them.

Sequencing was done on a sample of peripheral blood or thyroid tissue (not recorded which). The chain couples TRBV7-9 to TRBJ1-4; D unclear. The receptor was isolated from an adult man with Graves' hyperthyroidism. CDR3: CASSLVSSEKLFF. The CDR3 region has the DNA TGTGCCAGCAGCTTGGTCTCGTCCGAGAAACTGTTTTTT.